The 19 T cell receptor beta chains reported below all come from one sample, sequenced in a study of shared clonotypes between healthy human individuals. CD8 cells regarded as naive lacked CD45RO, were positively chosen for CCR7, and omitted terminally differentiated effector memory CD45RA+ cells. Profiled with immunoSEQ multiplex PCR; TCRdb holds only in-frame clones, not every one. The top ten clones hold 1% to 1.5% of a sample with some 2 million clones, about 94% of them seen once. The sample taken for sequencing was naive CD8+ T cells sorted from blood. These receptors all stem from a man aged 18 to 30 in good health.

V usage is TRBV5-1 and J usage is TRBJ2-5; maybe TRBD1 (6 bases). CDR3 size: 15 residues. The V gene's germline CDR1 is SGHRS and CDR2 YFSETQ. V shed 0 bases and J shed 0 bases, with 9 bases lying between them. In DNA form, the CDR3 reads TGCGCCAGCAGCTTGGCAGGGGCTTACCAAGAGACCCAGTACTTC. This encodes CASSLAGAYQETQYF.

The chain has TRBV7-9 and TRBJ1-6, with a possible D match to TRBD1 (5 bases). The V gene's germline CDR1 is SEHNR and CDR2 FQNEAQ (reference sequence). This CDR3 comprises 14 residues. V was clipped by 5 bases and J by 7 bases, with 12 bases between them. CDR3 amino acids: CASSDRDPNSPLHF. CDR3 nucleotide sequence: TGTGCCAGCAGCGACCGGGACCCCAATTCACCCCTCCACTTT.

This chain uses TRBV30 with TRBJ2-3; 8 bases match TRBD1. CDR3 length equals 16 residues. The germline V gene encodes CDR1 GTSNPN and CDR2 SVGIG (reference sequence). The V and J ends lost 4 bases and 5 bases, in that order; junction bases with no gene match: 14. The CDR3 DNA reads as TGTGCCTGGAAAATCGGCGGGGCAGGGGGCAAAGATACGCAGTATTTT. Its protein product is CAWKIGGAGGKDTQYF.

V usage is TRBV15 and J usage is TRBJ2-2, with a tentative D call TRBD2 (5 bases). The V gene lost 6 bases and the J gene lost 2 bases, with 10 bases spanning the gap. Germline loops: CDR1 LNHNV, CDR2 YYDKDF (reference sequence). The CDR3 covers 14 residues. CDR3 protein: CATRGRGNTGELFF. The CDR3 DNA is TGTGCCACCAGGGGTCGGGGAAACACCGGGGAGCTGTTTTTT.

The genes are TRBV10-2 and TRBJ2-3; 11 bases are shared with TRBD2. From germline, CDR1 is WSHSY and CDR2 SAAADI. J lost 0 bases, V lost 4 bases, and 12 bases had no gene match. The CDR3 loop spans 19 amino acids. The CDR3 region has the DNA TGCGCCAGCAGTGCCCCACTAGCGGGGGCGCGTCTCAGCACAGATACGCAGTATTTT. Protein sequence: CASSAPLAGARLSTDTQYF.

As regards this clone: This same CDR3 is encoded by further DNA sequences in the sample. Here the CDR3 DNA reads TGTGCCAGCAGCACGGACCCATACGAGCAGTACTTC. Protein: CASSTDPYEQYF. This rearrangement joins TRBV7-9 to TRBJ2-7; D gene uncertain. V was shortened by 5 bases and J by 4 bases, with 9 bases between the two germline ends. This CDR3 is built from 12 residues. Per the germline V gene, CDR1 is SEHNR and CDR2 is FQNEAQ (reference sequence).

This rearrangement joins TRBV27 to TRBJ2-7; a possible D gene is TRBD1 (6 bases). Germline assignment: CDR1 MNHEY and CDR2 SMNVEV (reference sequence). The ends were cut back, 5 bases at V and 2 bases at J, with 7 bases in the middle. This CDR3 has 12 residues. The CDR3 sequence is CASSGGPYEQYF. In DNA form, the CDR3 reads TGTGCCAGCAGTGGGGGCCCCTACGAGCAGTACTTC.

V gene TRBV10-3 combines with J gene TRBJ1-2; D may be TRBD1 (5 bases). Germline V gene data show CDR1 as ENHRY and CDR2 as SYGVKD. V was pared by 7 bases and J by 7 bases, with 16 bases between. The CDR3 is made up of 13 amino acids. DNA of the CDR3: TGTGCCATCATGGAGGGACCGTATGCTGGCTACACCTTC. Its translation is CAIMEGPYAGYTF.

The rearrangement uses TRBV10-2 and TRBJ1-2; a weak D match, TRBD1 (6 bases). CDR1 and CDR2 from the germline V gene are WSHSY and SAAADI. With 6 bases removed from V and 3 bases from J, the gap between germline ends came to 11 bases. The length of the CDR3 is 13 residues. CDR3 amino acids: CASSSSGDYGYTF. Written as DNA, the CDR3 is TGCGCCAGCAGCTCTTCAGGGGACTATGGCTACACCTTC.

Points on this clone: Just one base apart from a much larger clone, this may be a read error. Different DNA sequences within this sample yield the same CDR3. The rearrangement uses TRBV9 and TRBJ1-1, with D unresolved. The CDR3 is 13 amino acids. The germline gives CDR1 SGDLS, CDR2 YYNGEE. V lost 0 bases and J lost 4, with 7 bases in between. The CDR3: CASSVGAGTEAFF. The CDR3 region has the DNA TGTGCCAGCAGCGTAGGGGCAGGCACTGAAGCTTTCTTT.

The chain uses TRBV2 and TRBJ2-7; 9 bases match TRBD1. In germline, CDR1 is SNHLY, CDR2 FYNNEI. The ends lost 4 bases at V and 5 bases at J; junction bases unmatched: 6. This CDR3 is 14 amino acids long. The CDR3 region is CASSGRDRVHEQYF. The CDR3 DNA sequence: TGTGCCAGCAGTGGCCGGGACAGGGTCCACGAGCAGTACTTC.

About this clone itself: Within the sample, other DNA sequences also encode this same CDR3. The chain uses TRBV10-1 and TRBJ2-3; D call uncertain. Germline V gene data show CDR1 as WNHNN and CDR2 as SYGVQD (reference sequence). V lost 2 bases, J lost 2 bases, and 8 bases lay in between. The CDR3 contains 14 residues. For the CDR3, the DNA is TGCGCCAGCAGTGAGGGCAGAATCACAGATACGCAGTATTTT. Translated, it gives CASSEGRITDTQYF.

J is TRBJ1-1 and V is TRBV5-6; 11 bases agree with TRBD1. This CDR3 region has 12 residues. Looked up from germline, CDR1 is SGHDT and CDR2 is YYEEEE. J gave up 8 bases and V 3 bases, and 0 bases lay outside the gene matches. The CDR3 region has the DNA TGTGCCAGCAGCTGGGACAGGGGGGAAGCTTTCTTT. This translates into CASSWDRGEAFF.

The CDR3 DNA is TGTGCCTTGGTGAGGACAGGGGTCCGTGGGGCCAACGTCCTGACTTTC. Its translation: CALVRTGVRGANVLTF. The chain links TRBV30 to TRBJ2-6, with 9 bases matching TRBD1. The CDR3 has 16 residues. Germline values: CDR1 GTSNPN, CDR2 SVGIG (reference sequence). Losses at the gene ends were 7 bases for V and 3 bases for J; bases not matched to a gene: 10.

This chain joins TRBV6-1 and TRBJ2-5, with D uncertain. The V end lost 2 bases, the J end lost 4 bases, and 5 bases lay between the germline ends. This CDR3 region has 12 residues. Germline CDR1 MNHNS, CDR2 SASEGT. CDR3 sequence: CASSELLETQYF. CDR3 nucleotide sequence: TGTGCCAGCAGTGAACTGCTAGAGACCCAGTACTTC.

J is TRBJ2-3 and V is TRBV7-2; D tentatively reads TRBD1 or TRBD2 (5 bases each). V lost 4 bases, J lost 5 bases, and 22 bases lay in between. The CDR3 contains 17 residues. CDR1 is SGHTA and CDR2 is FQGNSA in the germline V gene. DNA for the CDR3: TGTGCCAGCAGCTCGTCCCCTCGGGGCTTAATAGGAGATACGCAGTATTTT. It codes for CASSSSPRGLIGDTQYF.

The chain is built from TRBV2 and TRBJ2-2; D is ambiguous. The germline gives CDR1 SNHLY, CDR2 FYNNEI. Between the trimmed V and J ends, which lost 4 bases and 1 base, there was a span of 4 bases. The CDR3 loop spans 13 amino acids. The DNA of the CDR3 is TGTGCCAGCAGTGTTTGGAACACCGGGGAGCTGTTTTTT. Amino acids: CASSVWNTGELFF.

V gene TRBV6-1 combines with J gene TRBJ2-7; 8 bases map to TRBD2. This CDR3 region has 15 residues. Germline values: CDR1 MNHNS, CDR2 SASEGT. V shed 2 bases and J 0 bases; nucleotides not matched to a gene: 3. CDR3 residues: CASSESTSGSYEQYF. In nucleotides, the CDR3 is TGTGCCAGCAGTGAAAGTACTAGCGGCTCCTACGAGCAGTACTTC.

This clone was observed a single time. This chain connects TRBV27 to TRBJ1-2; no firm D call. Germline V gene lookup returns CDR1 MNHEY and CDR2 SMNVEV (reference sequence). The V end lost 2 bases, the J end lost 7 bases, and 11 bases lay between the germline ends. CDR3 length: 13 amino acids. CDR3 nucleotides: TGTGCCAGCAGTTTAGCGGACGGTCTTGGCTACACCTTC. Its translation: CASSLADGLGYTF.